The 10 T cell receptor beta chains in this list originate from one sample, sequenced in a study of neurological immune-mediated disorders. TCRdb re-called the 5' RACE reads through MiXCR, storing one row per CDR3 protein. The sample gives some 27,000 distinct CDR3 sequences, approximately 20% of which show up once; 25% to 30% is in the top ten. The sequenced sample was CD4+ T cells from blood. The receptors here all came from a man between 45 and 60 years old with HTLV-1-associated myelopathy (HAM/TSP).

This clonotype was counted ten times or more. The chain recombines TRBV19 with TRBJ2-7; TRBD1 is a possible D gene (5 bases). Per the germline V gene, CDR1 is LNHDA and CDR2 is SQIVND (reference sequence). The CDR3 totals 15 residues. The ends were cut back, 1 base at V and 3 bases at J, with 13 bases in the middle. CDR3: CASSIGQGFIYEQYF. As DNA, the CDR3 is TGTGCCAGTAGTATAGGGCAGGGTTTCATCTACGAGCAGTACTTC.

This clonotype was detected ten times or more. This chain joins TRBV5-1 and TRBJ1-1; TRBD1 matches 7 bases. Looked up from germline, CDR1 is SGHRS and CDR2 is YFSETQ. The CDR3 is made up of 17 amino acids. J gave up 1 base and V 2 bases, and 11 bases lay outside the gene matches. The CDR3 reads CASSFSLGRGPNTEAFF. The CDR3 coding sequence is TGCGCCAGCAGCTTCTCACTAGGGAGGGGGCCGAACACTGAAGCTTTCTTT. The full variable domain, in which reference TRBV5-1 and TRBJ1-1 provide the parts outside the CDR3, is KAGVTQTPRYLIKTRGQQVTLSCSPISGHRSVSWYQQTPGQGLQFLFEYFSETQRNKGNFPGRFSGRQFSNSRSEMNVSTLELGDSALYLCASSFSLGRGPNTEAFFGQGTRLTVV.

The sample holds many counts of this clonotype. The chain links TRBV10-3 to TRBJ1-1, with D hard to call. V lost 3 bases, J lost 4 bases, and 9 bases lay in between. The CDR3 is 13 residues long. Germline CDR1 is ENHRY and CDR2 is SYGVKD. The CDR3: CAISDWGGTEAFF. CDR3 DNA: TGTGCCATCAGTGATTGGGGAGGCACTGAAGCTTTCTTT.

This clonotype was observed at least ten times. The rearrangement uses TRBV3-1 and TRBJ1-3; no reliable D call. Trimming pared 2 bases from V and 0 bases from J, leaving 8 bases between. The CDR3 has 15 residues. From germline, CDR1 is LGHDT and CDR2 YNNKEL (reference sequence). CDR3 loop: CASSQPRSSGNTIYF. Written as DNA, the CDR3 is TGTGCCAGCAGCCAACCCAGGAGCTCTGGAAACACCATATATTTT.

As concerns this clonotype: One junction end disagrees with the germline gene, perhaps due to a read error. The chain couples TRBV7-3 to TRBJ2-5, with D maybe TRBD2 (6 bases). The V gene's germline CDR1 is SGHTA and CDR2 FQGTGA. The CDR3 sequence is 13 residues long. The CDR3 DNA reads as TGTGCCAGTAGCTTATCGGGGGTAAAGGCCCAGTACTTC. It encodes CASSLSGVKAQYF.

The CDR3 sequence: CATSPPWVVTTQYF. In DNA form, the CDR3 reads TGTGCCACCAGCCCACCTTGGGTTGTGACGACCCAGTACTTC. J is TRBJ2-5 and V is TRBV15, with D unclear. Deletions cut 5 bases from V and 7 bases from J, with 17 bases between. Germline-derived CDR1 and CDR2 are LNHNV and YYDKDF (reference sequence). CDR3 size: 14 residues.

This clonotype was seen repeatedly, ten times or more. CDR3 loop: CASSWSTGGASTTDTQYF. CDR3 nucleotide sequence: TGCGCCAGCAGCTGGAGTACGGGGGGGGCCTCAACTACAGATACGCAGTATTTT. This chain connects TRBV5-1 to TRBJ2-3, with 8 bases matching TRBD2. The J segment lost 3 bases and the V segment lost 3 bases, leaving 15 bases of the junction unmatched. The CDR3 runs to 18 residues. Germline lookup yields CDR1 SGHRS and CDR2 YFSETQ.

This clonotype was seen repeatedly, ten times or more. This chain links TRBV12-3 or TRBV12-4 with TRBJ2-3; the match to TRBD2 covers 8 bases. V lost 3 bases to trimming and J lost 4 bases; unmatched junction nucleotides: 6. The CDR3 spans 15 residues. The CDR3 sequence is CASSFLPGGADTQYF. The CDR3 DNA sequence: TGTGCCAGCAGTTTTCTTCCGGGGGGGGCAGATACGCAGTATTTT.

The chain recombines TRBV12-3 or TRBV12-4 with TRBJ2-7; 7 positions agree with TRBD1. V shed 7 bases and J 3 bases; nucleotides not matched to a gene: 6. CDR3 length: 13 amino acids. For the CDR3, the DNA is TGTGCCAGCACGGGACAGAACAACTACGAGCAGTACTTC. As protein: CASTGQNNYEQYF.

This sequence joins TRBV3-1 and TRBJ2-1, with TRBD2 matching over 7 bases. V dropped 6 bases and J dropped 3; count of bases not matched to a gene: 8. This CDR3 spans 15 amino acids. Per the germline V gene, CDR1 is LGHDT and CDR2 is YNNKEL (reference sequence). This CDR3 is CASSRNPGGYNEQFF. CDR3 in DNA: TGTGCCAGCAGTCGTAACCCGGGAGGCTACAATGAGCAGTTCTTC.